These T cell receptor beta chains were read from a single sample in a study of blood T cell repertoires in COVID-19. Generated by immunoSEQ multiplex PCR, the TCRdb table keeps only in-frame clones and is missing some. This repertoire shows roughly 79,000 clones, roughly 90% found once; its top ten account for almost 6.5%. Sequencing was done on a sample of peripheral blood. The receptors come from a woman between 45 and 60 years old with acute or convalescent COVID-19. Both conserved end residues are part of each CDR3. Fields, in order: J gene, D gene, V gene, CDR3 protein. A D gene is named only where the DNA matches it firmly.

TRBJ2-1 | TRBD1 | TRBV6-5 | CASSSKGTGRRNEQFF
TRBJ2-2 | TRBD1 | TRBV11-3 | CASSFKGAETGELFF
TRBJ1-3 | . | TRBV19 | CASSIWRTHSGNTIYF
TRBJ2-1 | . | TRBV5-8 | CASSLIGLAGRNEQFF
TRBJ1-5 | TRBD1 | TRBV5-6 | CASSWGTGRNQPQHF
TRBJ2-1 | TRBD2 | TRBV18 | CASSSQAGGSYNEQFF
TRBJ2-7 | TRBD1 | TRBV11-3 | CASSFGTGVDEQYF
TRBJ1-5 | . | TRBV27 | CASRFSSNQPQHF
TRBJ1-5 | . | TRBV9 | CASSALSGGDQPQHF
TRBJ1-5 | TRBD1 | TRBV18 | CASSALGRDRGRVGNQPQHF
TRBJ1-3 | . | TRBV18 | CASSPGSSGNTIYF
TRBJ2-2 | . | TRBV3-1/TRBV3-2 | CASSPTSTGELFF
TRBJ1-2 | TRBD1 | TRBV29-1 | CSVGLGQGYGYTF
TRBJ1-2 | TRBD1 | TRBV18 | CASSLQGARGYTF
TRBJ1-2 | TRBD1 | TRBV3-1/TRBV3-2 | CASRHRGSDYGYTF
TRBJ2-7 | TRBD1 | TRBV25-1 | CASSSRTGGTYEQYF
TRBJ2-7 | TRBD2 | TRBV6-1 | CASSELGTSGYEQYF
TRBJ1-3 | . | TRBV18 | CASGQISGNTIYF
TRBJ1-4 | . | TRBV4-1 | CASSPQGRTRSNEKLFF
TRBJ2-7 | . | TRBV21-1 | CASKTLPGNEQYF
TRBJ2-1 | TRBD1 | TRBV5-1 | CASSTGTGGIGEQFF
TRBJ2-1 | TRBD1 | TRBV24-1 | CATSDPTGGGDEQFF
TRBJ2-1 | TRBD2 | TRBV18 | CASSPKGRDNEQFF
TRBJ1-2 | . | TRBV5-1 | CASSIEGDYGYTF
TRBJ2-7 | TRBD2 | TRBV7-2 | CASSLDRGLAGEEQYF
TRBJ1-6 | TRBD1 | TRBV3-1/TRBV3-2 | CASSQGQPNSPLHF
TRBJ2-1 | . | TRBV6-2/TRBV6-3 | CASRPGGSYNEQFF
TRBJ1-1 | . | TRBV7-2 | CASSPGHGNTEAFF
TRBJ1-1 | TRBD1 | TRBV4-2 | CASSQTFGTGGTEAFF
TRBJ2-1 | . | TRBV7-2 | CASSHGANEQFF
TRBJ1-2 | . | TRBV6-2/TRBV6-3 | CASSYQDYGYTF
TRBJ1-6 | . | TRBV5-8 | CASSRRVTEYNSPLHF
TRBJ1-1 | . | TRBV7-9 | CASRIRGNTEAFF
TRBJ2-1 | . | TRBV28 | CASSLLWGEGTKGPINEQFF
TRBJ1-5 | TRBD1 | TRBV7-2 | CASSLAGQGAGQPQHF
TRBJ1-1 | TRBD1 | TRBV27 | CASRRTGLAEAFF
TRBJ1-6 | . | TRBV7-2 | CASSLRFLSLHF
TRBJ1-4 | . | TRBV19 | CASSIPAGPEGGKLFF
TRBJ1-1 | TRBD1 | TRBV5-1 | CASSRDRAYTEAFF
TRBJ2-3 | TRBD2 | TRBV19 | CASSIVGGGTDTQYF
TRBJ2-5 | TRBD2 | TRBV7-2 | CASSLRLAGETQYF
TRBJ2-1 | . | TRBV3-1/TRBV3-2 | CASSRRESEQFF